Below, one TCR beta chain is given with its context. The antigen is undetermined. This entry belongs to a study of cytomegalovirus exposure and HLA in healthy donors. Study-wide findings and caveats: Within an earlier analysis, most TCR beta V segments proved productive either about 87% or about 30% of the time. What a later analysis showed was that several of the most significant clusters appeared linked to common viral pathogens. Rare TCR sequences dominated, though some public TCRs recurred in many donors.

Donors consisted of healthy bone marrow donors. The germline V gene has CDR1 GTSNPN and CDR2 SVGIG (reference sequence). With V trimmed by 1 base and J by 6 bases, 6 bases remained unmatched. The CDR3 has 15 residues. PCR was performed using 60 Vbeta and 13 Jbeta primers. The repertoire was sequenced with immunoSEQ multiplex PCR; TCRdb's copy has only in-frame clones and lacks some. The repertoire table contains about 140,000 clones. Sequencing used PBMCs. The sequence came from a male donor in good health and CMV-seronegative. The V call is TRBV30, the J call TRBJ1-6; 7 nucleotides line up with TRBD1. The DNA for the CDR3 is TGTGCCTGGAGTGCCCCGGACAGGCGTAATTCACCCCTCCACTTT. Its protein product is CAWSAPDRRNSPLHF.